The rows below give T cell receptor beta chains drawn from one sample of a study of T cells in Graves' hyperthyroidism and ophthalmopathy. TCRdb re-analysed the multiplex PCR reads in MiXCR, keeping a single row per CDR3 protein. The sample records hundreds of thousands of distinct CDR3 sequences, 35% to 40% being singletons. Sequencing input: blood. The receptor set was obtained from a man aged 18 to 35 with Graves' hyperthyroidism. Each CDR3 is given with its conserved first and last residue. The order of the fields is clone size, V gene, D gene, J gene, CDR3 protein, CDR3 DNA. A D gene is named only where the DNA matches it firmly. The size entry is marked missing in some rows and otherwise reads once, few, many or a size class.

clone size: many
V gene: TRBV19
D gene: -
J gene: TRBJ1-5
CDR3 protein: CASSTGAYNQPQHF
CDR3 DNA: TGTGCCAGTAGTACGGGGGCCTACAATCAGCCCCAGCATTTT

clone size: -
V gene: TRBV12-3/TRBV12-4
D gene: -
J gene: TRBJ1-5
CDR3 protein: CASSLAPGRSNQPQHF
CDR3 DNA: TGTGCCAGCAGTTTAGCGCCCGGAAGGAGCAATCAGCCCCAGCATTTT

clone size: few
V gene: TRBV12-3/TRBV12-4
D gene: TRBD1
J gene: TRBJ1-5
CDR3 protein: CASSTDRVREPQHF
CDR3 DNA: TGTGCCAGCAGTACTGACAGGGTCAGAGAGCCCCAGCATTTT

clone size: few
V gene: TRBV6-4
D gene: -
J gene: TRBJ2-2
CDR3 protein: CASSDGPNTGELFF
CDR3 DNA: TGTGCCAGCAGTGACGGGCCTAACACCGGGGAGCTGTTTTTT

clone size: -
V gene: TRBV6-5
D gene: -
J gene: TRBJ1-6
CDR3 protein: CASSRSQFNSPLHF
CDR3 DNA: TGTGCCAGCAGTCGCAGCCAATTTAATTCACCCCTCCACTTT

clone size: -
V gene: TRBV7-2
D gene: -
J gene: TRBJ1-4
CDR3 protein: CASSVNRASGVEKLFF
CDR3 DNA: TGTGCCAGCAGCGTAAACAGGGCCTCGGGGGTAGAAAAACTGTTTTTT

clone size: once
V gene: TRBV7-9
D gene: -
J gene: TRBJ1-4
CDR3 protein: CASSIRDTNEKLFF
CDR3 DNA: TGTGCCAGCAGCATCCGGGACACTAATGAAAAACTGTTTTTT

clone size: -
V gene: TRBV5-1
D gene: -
J gene: TRBJ2-7
CDR3 protein: CASSLTSGAGEQYF
CDR3 DNA: TGCGCCAGCAGCTTGACTAGTGGGGCAGGCGAGCAGTACTTC

clone size: -
V gene: TRBV29-1
D gene: -
J gene: TRBJ2-7
CDR3 protein: CSHTDRSYEQYF
CDR3 DNA: TGCAGCCACACTGACCGATCCTACGAGCAGTACTTC

clone size: many
V gene: TRBV20-1
D gene: -
J gene: TRBJ1-2
CDR3 protein: CSASEGTNYGYTF
CDR3 DNA: TGCAGTGCTAGTGAGGGGACCAACTATGGCTACACCTTC

clone size: many
V gene: TRBV2
D gene: -
J gene: TRBJ1-6
CDR3 protein: CASSPGLDTSSYNSPLHF
CDR3 DNA: TGTGCCAGCAGTCCAGGATTGGACACCAGCTCCTATAATTCACCCCTCCACTTT

clone size: few
V gene: TRBV4-1
D gene: TRBD2
J gene: TRBJ2-7
CDR3 protein: CAVGPGGGSYEQYF
CDR3 DNA: TGCGCCGTTGGACCGGGGGGAGGCTCCTACGAGCAGTACTTC

clone size: many
V gene: TRBV19
D gene: -
J gene: TRBJ1-6
CDR3 protein: CASSSGENSPLHF
CDR3 DNA: TGTGCCAGTAGTAGTGGGGAGAATTCACCCCTCCACTTT

clone size: -
V gene: TRBV12-3/TRBV12-4
D gene: TRBD1
J gene: TRBJ2-7
CDR3 protein: CASSATDRLYEQYF
CDR3 DNA: TGTGCCAGCAGCGCCACGGACAGGCTCTACGAGCAGTACTTC

clone size: few
V gene: TRBV2
D gene: -
J gene: TRBJ1-5
CDR3 protein: CASGSGTPYSNQPQHF
CDR3 DNA: TGTGCCAGCGGATCCGGGACACCGTATAGCAATCAGCCCCAGCATTTT

clone size: few
V gene: TRBV7-9
D gene: -
J gene: TRBJ2-5
CDR3 protein: CASSLMLGETQYF
CDR3 DNA: TGTGCCAGCAGCTTAATGTTGGGAGAGACCCAGTACTTC